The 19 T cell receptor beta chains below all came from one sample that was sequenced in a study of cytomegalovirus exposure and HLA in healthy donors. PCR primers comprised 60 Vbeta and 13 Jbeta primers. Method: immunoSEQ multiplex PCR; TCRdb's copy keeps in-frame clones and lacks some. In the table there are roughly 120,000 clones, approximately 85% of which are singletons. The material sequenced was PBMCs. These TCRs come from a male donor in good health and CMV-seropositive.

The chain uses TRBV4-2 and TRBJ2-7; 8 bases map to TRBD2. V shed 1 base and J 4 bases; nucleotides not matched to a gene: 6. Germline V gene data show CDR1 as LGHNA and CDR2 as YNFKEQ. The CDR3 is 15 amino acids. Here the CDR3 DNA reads TGTGCCAGCAGCCAAGGGGGGAGCGGGAGTTACGAGCAGTACTTC. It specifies CASSQGGSGSYEQYF.

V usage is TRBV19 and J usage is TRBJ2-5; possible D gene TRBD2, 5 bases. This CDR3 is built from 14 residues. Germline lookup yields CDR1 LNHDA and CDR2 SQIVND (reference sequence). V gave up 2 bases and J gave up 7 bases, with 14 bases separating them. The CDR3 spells CASSIREQRGTQYF. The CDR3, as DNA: TGTGCCAGTAGTATACGGGAACAACGGGGGACCCAGTACTTC.

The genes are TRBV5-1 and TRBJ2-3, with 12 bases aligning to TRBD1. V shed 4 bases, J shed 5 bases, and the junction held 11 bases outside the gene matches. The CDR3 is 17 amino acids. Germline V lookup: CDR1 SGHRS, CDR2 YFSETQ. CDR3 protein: CASSILDGTGGRDTQYF. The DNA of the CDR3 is TGCGCCAGCAGCATCCTTGACGGGACAGGGGGCAGAGATACGCAGTATTTT. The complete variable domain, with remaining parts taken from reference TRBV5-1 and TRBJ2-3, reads KAGVTQTPRYLIKTRGQQVTLSCSPISGHRSVSWYQQTPGQGLQFLFEYFSETQRNKGNFPGRFSGRQFSNSRSEMNVSTLELGDSALYLCASSILDGTGGRDTQYFGPGTRLTVL.

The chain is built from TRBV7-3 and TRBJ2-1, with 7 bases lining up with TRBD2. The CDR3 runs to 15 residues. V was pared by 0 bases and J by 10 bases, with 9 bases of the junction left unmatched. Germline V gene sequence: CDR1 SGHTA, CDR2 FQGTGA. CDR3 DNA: TGTGCCAGCAGCTTAACGGGAGGGCCTCTACGAGAGCAGTTCTTC. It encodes CASSLTGGPLREQFF.

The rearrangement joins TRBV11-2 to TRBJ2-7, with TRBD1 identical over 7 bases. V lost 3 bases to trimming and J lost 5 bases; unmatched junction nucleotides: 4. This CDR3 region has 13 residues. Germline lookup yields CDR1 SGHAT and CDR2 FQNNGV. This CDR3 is CASSFRGLNEQYF. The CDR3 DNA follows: TGTGCCAGCAGCTTCAGGGGGTTGAACGAGCAGTACTTC.

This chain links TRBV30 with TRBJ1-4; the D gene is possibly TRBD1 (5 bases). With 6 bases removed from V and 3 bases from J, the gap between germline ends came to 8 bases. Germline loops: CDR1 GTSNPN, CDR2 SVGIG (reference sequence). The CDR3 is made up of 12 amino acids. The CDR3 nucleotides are TGTGCCTGCCAGGGTTCTAATGAAAAACTGTTTTTT. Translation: CACQGSNEKLFF.

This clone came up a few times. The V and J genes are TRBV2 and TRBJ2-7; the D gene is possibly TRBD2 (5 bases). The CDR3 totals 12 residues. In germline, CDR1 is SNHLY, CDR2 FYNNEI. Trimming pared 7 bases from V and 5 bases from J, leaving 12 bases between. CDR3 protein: CASMPGWDEQYF. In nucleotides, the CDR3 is TGTGCCAGCATGCCGGGGTGGGACGAGCAGTACTTC.

CDR3 sequence: CAISGGTSGSSQETQYF. In nucleotides, the CDR3 is TGTGCCATCAGTGGTGGGACTAGCGGGAGTTCCCAAGAGACCCAGTACTTC. The chain couples TRBV10-3 to TRBJ2-5; 14 nucleotides align to TRBD2. Looked up from germline, CDR1 is ENHRY and CDR2 is SYGVKD. The CDR3 totals 17 residues. V lost 4 bases to trimming and J lost 1 base; unmatched junction nucleotides: 5.

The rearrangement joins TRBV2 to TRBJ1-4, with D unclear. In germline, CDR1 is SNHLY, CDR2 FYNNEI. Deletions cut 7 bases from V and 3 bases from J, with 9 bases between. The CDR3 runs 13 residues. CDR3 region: CASKGGSNEKLFF. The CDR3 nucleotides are TGTGCCAGCAAGGGAGGGTCTAATGAAAAACTGTTTTTT.

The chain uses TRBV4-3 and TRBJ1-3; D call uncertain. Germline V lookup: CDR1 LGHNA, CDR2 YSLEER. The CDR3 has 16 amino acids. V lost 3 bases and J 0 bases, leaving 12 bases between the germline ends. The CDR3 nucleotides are TGCGCCAGCAGCCAGGGCGCAAGTCACTCTGGAAACACCATATATTTT. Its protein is CASSQGASHSGNTIYF.

The CDR3 sequence: CASSLALAGQETQYF. DNA for the CDR3: TGCGCCAGCAGCTTGGCACTAGCGGGCCAAGAGACCCAGTACTTC. The rearrangement joins TRBV5-1 to TRBJ2-5; 9 nucleotides match TRBD2. CDR1 and CDR2 (germline): SGHRS, YFSETQ. Trimming took 0 bases from V and 1 from J; bases not matched to a gene: 1. CDR3 length: 15 amino acids.

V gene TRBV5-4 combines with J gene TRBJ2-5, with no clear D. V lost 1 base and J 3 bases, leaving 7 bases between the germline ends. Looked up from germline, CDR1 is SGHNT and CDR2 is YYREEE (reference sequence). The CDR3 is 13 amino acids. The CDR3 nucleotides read TGTGCCAGCAGCTTGCCAGGTGAAGAGACCCAGTACTTC. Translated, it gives CASSLPGEETQYF.

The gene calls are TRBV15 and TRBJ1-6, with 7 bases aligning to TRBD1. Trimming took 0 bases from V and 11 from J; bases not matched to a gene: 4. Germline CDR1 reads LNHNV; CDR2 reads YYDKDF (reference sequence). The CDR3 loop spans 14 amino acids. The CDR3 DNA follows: TGTGCCACCAGCAGAGAACAGGGGAGGACACCCCTCCACTTT. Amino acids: CATSREQGRTPLHF.

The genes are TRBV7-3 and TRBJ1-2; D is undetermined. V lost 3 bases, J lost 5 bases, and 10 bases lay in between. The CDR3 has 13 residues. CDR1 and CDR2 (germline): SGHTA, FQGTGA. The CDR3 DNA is TGTGCCAGCAGCTTGGGAGCGGGGTATGGCTACACCTTC. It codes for CASSLGAGYGYTF.

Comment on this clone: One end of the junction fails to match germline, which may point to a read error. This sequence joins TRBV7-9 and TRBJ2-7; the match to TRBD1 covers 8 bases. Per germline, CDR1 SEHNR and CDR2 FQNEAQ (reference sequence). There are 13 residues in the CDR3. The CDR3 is CSSSSDRVWEQYF. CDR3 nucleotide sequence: TGTTCCAGCAGCTCGGACAGGGTATGGGAGCAGTACTTC.

The CDR3 reads CASSRTGDTQYF. CDR3 in DNA: TGTGCCAGCAGCCGGACAGGGGATACGCAGTATTTT. This chain uses TRBV7-8 with TRBJ2-3, with 8 bases lining up with TRBD1. Germline trimming cut 5 bases from V and 6 bases from J; bases unmatched to any gene: 1. Germline CDR1 SGHVS, CDR2 FQNEAQ. The CDR3 is 12 residues long.

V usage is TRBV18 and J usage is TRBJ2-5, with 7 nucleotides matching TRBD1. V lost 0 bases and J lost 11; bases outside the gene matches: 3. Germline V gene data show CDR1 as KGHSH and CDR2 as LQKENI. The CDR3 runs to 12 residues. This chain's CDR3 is CASSPPDRLQYF. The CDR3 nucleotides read TGTGCCAGCTCACCACCGGACAGGTTGCAGTACTTC.

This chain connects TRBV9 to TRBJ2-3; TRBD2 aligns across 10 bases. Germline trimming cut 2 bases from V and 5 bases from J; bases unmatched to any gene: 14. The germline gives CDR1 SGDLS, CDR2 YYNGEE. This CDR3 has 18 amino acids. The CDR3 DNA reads TGTGCCAGCAGCGTGACCCGGGGGCTAGCGGGAGCCCGAGATACGCAGTATTTT. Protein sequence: CASSVTRGLAGARDTQYF. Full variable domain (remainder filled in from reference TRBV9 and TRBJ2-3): DSGVTQTPKHLITATGQRVTLRCSPRSGDLSVYWYQQSLDQGLQFLIQYYNGEERAKGNILERFSAQQFPDLHSELNLSSLELGDSALYFCASSVTRGLAGARDTQYFGPGTRLTVL.

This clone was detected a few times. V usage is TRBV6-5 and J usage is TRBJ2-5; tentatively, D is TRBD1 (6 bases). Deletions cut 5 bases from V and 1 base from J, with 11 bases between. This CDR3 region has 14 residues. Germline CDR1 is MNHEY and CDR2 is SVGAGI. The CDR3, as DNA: TGTGCCAGCAGTATAGGGGGTTCCCAAGAGACCCAGTACTTC. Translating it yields CASSIGGSQETQYF.